This T cell receptor (beta chain) was identified in a study of OX40 agonist ivuxolimab in advanced cancers. About the study: Participants could have had prior anti-PD-1, anti-PD-L1 or anti-CTLA-4 therapy, and roughly 39% had some. Partial responses were achieved by three patients, of whom one had hepatocellular carcinoma and two had cutaneous melanoma.

The method was immunoSEQ multiplex PCR; TCRdb's version includes in-frame clones alone and lacks a portion of them. The sample lists over 95,000 clones; around 90% were seen once. V gave up 4 bases and J gave up 4 bases, with 8 bases separating them. Germline V gives CDR1 MNHEY, CDR2 SMNVEV (reference sequence). This CDR3 comprises 13 residues. This TCR derives from an adult with an advanced solid tumor such as melanoma, head and neck, liver or kidney cancer. The gene calls are TRBV27 and TRBJ1-3, with TRBD1 as a possible D gene (6 bases). Here the sequenced sample was CD4+ or CD8+ T cells sorted from blood, taken in a trial of the OX40 agonist ivuxolimab. CDR3 amino acids: CASSSGQGNTIYF. In DNA form, the CDR3 reads TGTGCCAGCAGTTCCGGACAGGGAAACACCATATATTTT.